These T cell receptor beta chains were read from a single sample in a study of T cells after posttransplantation cyclophosphamide. This table comes from immunoSEQ multiplex PCR, and its TCRdb copy is limited to in-frame clones, with some not included. In total the sample includes around 35,000 clones, none of them seen once. The sample taken for sequencing was PBMCs. The source is a man aged 30 to 45 in good health and a related stem cell transplant donor. Both conserved end residues are part of each CDR3. The order of the fields is V gene, clone size, J gene, D gene, CDR3 DNA, CDR3 protein. The D gene is left open where the match is weak. Clone size, where shown, is once, few, many, or a class for clones that have expanded.

>TRBV5-5|many|TRBJ2-7|TRBD2
TGTGCCAGCAGCTTAGGTTGGGGCGGGGGTGCGCGCGAGCAGTACTTC
CASSLGWGGGAREQYF
>TRBV13|many|TRBJ2-7|TRBD2
TGTGCCAGCAGCCAAACTAGCGTCCACGAGCAGTACTTC
CASSQTSVHEQYF
>TRBV19|many|TRBJ1-3|NA
TGTGCCAGTACGGAGGGCCTTCACTCTGGAAACACCATATATTTT
CASTEGLHSGNTIYF
>TRBV6-5|many|TRBJ1-2|TRBD1
TGTGCCAGCAGAACCGGGACAGGGCAAGGCTACACCTTC
CASRTGTGQGYTF
>TRBV6-5|NA|TRBJ2-3|NA
TGTGCCAGCAGAATCATCAGCACAGATACGCAGTATTTT
CASRIISTDTQYF
>TRBV4-2|many|TRBJ2-1|TRBD2
TGTGCCAGCAGCCAAGATAAACTAGCGGGGGACTACAATGAGCAGTTCTTC
CASSQDKLAGDYNEQFF
>TRBV19|many|TRBJ1-5|NA
TGTGCCAGTACCCACCCCACGACAGGTAATCAGCCCCAGCATTTT
CASTHPTTGNQPQHF
>TRBV4-1|many|TRBJ1-2|NA
TGCGCCAGCAGCCAACCGGGACACACGAACTATGGCTACACCTTC
CASSQPGHTNYGYTF
>TRBV18|many|TRBJ1-1|TRBD1
TGTGCCAGCTCACCAAGACAGGGAATGAACACTGAAGCTTTCTTT
CASSPRQGMNTEAFF
>TRBV7-2|many|TRBJ1-4|NA
TGTGCCAGCAGCCCCCGGGGGGGCACGGATGAAAAACTGTTTTTT
CASSPRGGTDEKLFF
>TRBV28|few|TRBJ2-1|TRBD2
TGTGCCAGCGGTACCCTAGCGGGGGGGAGGAATGAGCAGTTCTTC
CASGTLAGGRNEQFF
>TRBV4-1|many|TRBJ1-2|TRBD1
TGCGCCAGCAGCCAGGGGACAGGGAACTATGGCTACACCTTC
CASSQGTGNYGYTF
>TRBV4-3|many|TRBJ2-2|NA
TGCGCCAGCAGCCAATACGGGAACACCGGGGAGCTGTTTTTT
CASSQYGNTGELFF
>TRBV6-5|many|TRBJ1-2|TRBD1
TGTGCCAGCAGTCGGACAGGGGGCGAATATAGCTACACCTTC
CASSRTGGEYSYTF
>TRBV6-2/TRBV6-3|many|TRBJ1-1|TRBD1
TGTGCCAGCAGTTACACCCACCCCGGGACAGGGACCACTGAAGCTTTCTTT
CASSYTHPGTGTTEAFF
>TRBV7-8|few|TRBJ1-4|NA
TGTGCCAGCAGCGCAGCCTTAAGGGGCGGTGAAAAACTGTTTTTT
CASSAALRGGEKLFF
>TRBV15|many|TRBJ1-1|NA
TGTGCCACCAGCAGAGAAGGACAGTCCCCACGTTACACTGAAGCTTTCTTT
CATSREGQSPRYTEAFF
>TRBV19|many|TRBJ2-5|TRBD1
TGTGCCAGTAGTTGGGGGACAGGGTACCAAGAGACCCAGTACTTC
CASSWGTGYQETQYF
>TRBV6-5|many|TRBJ1-4|TRBD1
TGTGCCAGCAGTTACTCGTTTAGGACAGGGAATGAAAAACTGTTTTTT
CASSYSFRTGNEKLFF
>TRBV5-1|many|TRBJ1-5|TRBD1
TGCGCCAGCAGCACCGGGACAGGGGGCGGTCAGCCCCAGCATTTT
CASSTGTGGGQPQHF
>TRBV11-3|many|TRBJ2-1|TRBD2
TGTGCCAGCAGCTTAGCGGGGGGGGATGGGCAGTTCTTC
CASSLAGGDGQFF
>TRBV24-1|few|TRBJ2-5|NA
TGTGCCACCAGTGATTCGATTCCAGGGAAGGGAGAGACCCAGTACTTC
CATSDSIPGKGETQYF
>TRBV25-1|NA|TRBJ2-3|NA
TGTGCCAGCAGTGAAGAAAGGCTCACAGATACGCAGTATTTT
CASSEERLTDTQYF
>TRBV6-1|many|TRBJ1-1|TRBD1
TGTGCCAGCAGTGACCCACAGGGACAGGGCACTGAAGCTTTCTTT
CASSDPQGQGTEAFF
>TRBV5-1|many|TRBJ2-3|TRBD1
TGCGCCAGCAGCCAACTGGGACAGGAGGTGACAGATACGCAGTATTTT
CASSQLGQEVTDTQYF
>TRBV6-2/TRBV6-3|many|TRBJ2-7|TRBD1
TGTGCCAGCACCGAGGGGGGACAGGGTGTTTCCTACGAGCAGTACTTC
CASTEGGQGVSYEQYF
>TRBV23-1|NA|TRBJ2-2|TRBD1
TGCGCCAGCCCCAGGCTCGACAGGGGTTACACCGGGGAGCTGTTTTTT
CASPRLDRGYTGELFF
>TRBV12-3/TRBV12-4|many|TRBJ1-5|NA
TGTGCCAGCAGTTTAGGGGGGCTGCAGCCCCAGCATTTT
CASSLGGLQPQHF
>TRBV6-1|NA|TRBJ1-4|NA
TGTGCCAGCAGTGAAACCAGGCGGGTCCCTAATGAAAAACTGTTTTTT
CASSETRRVPNEKLFF
>TRBV15|many|TRBJ1-2|NA
TGTGCCACCAGCAGAACCACAGCTAACTATGGCTACACCTTC
CATSRTTANYGYTF
>TRBV7-3|many|TRBJ2-2|NA
TGTGCCAGCAGCCGAATGGGCTCGAACACCGGGGAGCTGTTTTTT
CASSRMGSNTGELFF
>TRBV7-3|many|TRBJ2-3|NA
TGTGCCAGCAGCTTAGAGGGGGTGCGGCACACAGATACGCAGTATTTT
CASSLEGVRHTDTQYF
>TRBV5-5|many|TRBJ1-5|NA
TGTGCCAGCAGCTCCGTCCTTACAGCTCCTAGCAATCAGCCCCAGCATTTT
CASSSVLTAPSNQPQHF
>TRBV19|many|TRBJ2-1|NA
TGTGCCAGTAGTATAGATCGAGGTTTGGGCCCCCGAAGGGAGCAGTTCTTC
CASSIDRGLGPRREQFF
>TRBV11-2|many|TRBJ1-2|NA
TGTGCCAGCAGCCAGATCCCCGGGGGGGACTATGGCTACACCTTC
CASSQIPGGDYGYTF
>TRBV23-1|many|TRBJ2-7|NA
TGCGCCAGCAGTCAATCTGACAGCTACGAGCAGTACTTC
CASSQSDSYEQYF
>TRBV6-6|few|TRBJ2-5|NA
TGTGCCAGCAGTTACACGCGGTCGGGGTGGGAGGAGACCCAGTACTTC
CASSYTRSGWEETQYF
>TRBV6-6|many|TRBJ2-1|TRBD1
TGTGCCAGCGGTTCAGGGGGCTATGAGCAGTTCTTC
CASGSGGYEQFF
>TRBV7-9|few|TRBJ1-4|NA
TGTGCCAGCAGCCCAGGGAATGAAAAACTGTTTTTT
CASSPGNEKLFF
>TRBV7-3|many|TRBJ1-6|NA
TGTGCCAGCAGCCAGGGGACAAGGACTTCACCCCTCCACTTT
CASSQGTRTSPLHF
>TRBV2|many|TRBJ2-5|TRBD2
TGTGCCAGCAGGGTGGGACTAGAGCAAGAGACCCAGTACTTC
CASRVGLEQETQYF
>TRBV6-5|many|TRBJ2-5|NA
TGTGCCAGCAGTACGACTGGCCAAGAGACCCAGTACTTC
CASSTTGQETQYF
>TRBV18|many|TRBJ2-3|NA
TGTGCCAGCTCACCCGGGACTGTGAGTACAGATACGCAGTATTTT
CASSPGTVSTDTQYF
>TRBV9|many|TRBJ2-7|NA
TGTGCCAGCAGCGTAGAACAAAACTCCTACGAGCAGTACTTC
CASSVEQNSYEQYF
>TRBV7-8|many|TRBJ2-3|NA
TGTGCCAGCAGCTTACTGCGAGGGGGATATACGCAGTATTTT
CASSLLRGGYTQYF
>TRBV19|large|TRBJ1-5|NA
TGTGCCAGTAGCCAGGGATATAGCAATCAGCCCCAGCATTTT
CASSQGYSNQPQHF
>TRBV5-1|many|TRBJ1-2|TRBD1
TGCGCCAGCAGCACGGGACAGGGCCATGGCTACACCTTC
CASSTGQGHGYTF
>TRBV7-9|many|TRBJ1-5|NA
TGTGCCAGCAGCTTATTCAGGGGATCAGAACAGCCCCAGCATTTT
CASSLFRGSEQPQHF
>TRBV19|many|TRBJ2-7|TRBD1
TGTGCCAGTACTATTTCCGGACAGGGTGCCTACGAGCAGTACTTC
CASTISGQGAYEQYF
>TRBV11-2|few|TRBJ1-1|NA
TGTGCCAGCAGCTTTCAAGCCGTAAACACTGAAGCTTTCTTT
CASSFQAVNTEAFF
>TRBV6-2/TRBV6-3|many|TRBJ1-3|NA
TGTGCCAGCAGACCGGGACAACACTCTGGAAACACCATATATTTT
CASRPGQHSGNTIYF
>TRBV4-1|many|TRBJ1-5|NA
TGCGCCAGCAGCCAACGCCAGGGGCCAGATCAGCCCCAGCATTTT
CASSQRQGPDQPQHF
>TRBV7-9|many|TRBJ2-7|NA
TGTGCCAGCACTAAGACAGGCGCCTACGAGCAGTACTTC
CASTKTGAYEQYF